This T cell receptor (beta chain) is drawn from a study of sequential checkpoint blockade in melanoma. Whole-study context: Randomization was 1:1 between first-line nivolumab→ipilimumab and ipilimumab→nivolumab. After both sequences, patients received maintenance nivolumab.

Treatment defined: randomized to nivolumab then ipilimumab (arm A) or the reverse (arm B). DNA-damaging chemotherapy had not been given to any patient beforehand. From thawed PBMCs, live CD3+CD8+ cells negative for CD19 and CD56 were sorted. Here immunoSEQ multiplex PCR was the method, and the copy in TCRdb shows in-frame clones only, minus some. The table records approximately 11,000 clones, around 80% of them present only once. The source was CD8+ T cells sorted from blood (inferred from file names), collected from a patient given nivolumab and ipilimumab in sequence. This clonotype was sampled from a human donor with melanoma.

This CDR3 reads CSVARAGLNTEAFF. The CDR3, as DNA: TGCAGCGTGGCAAGGGCGGGCCTGAACACTGAAGCTTTCTTT. V usage is TRBV29-1 and J usage is TRBJ1-1; no clear D gene. The V end was cut by 6 bases, the J end by 0 bases, with 14 bases between. The CDR3 length is 14 residues. CDR1 and CDR2 from the germline V gene are SQVTM and ANQGSEA.